The T cell receptor beta chain under discussion was sequenced for a study of regulatory T cells in long-lasting Graves disease. Germline V gene lookup returns CDR1 LGHNA and CDR2 YSLEER. J gave up 2 bases and V 0 bases, and 6 bases lay outside the gene matches. This CDR3 region has 17 residues. General study points: Thyroid tissue was not sampled; only peripheral blood was. Persistent Graves' patients showed less TCR diversity than newly diagnosed ones. Persistent disease showed a preference for TRBV28, TRBJ1-2 and TRBJ2-5.

Time point indicated: persistent/refractory GD, antithyroid drugs over 5 years with positive TRAb. From RNA extracted from PBMCs, the TCR library was made. This clonotype was seen a few times. Its antigen is still unknown. Researchers made TCR beta libraries by using iRepertoire HTBI primers and running Arm-PCR on CDR3 regions. Via MiXCR, TCRdb re-called the multiplex PCR reads, giving one row per CDR3 protein. The data show about 470,000 distinct CDR3 sequences, 20% to 25% seen once. The chain employs TRBV4-3 and TRBJ1-2; TRBD1 matches at 10 bases. The material was peripheral blood mononuclear cells (PBMCs), obtained when the disease was refractory, from a patient treated with antithyroid drugs. The TCR comes from a female donor with Graves disease. The CDR3 DNA reads TGCGCCAGCAGCCAAGACGCTTGGGACAGGGGAAACTATGGCTACACCTTC. It encodes CASSQDAWDRGNYGYTF.